This TCR beta chain was sequenced during a study of OX40 agonist ivuxolimab in advanced cancers. Study context: Having had anti-PD-1, anti-PD-L1 or anti-CTLA-4 therapy before was allowed, and around 39% had some.

Generated by immunoSEQ multiplex PCR, the TCRdb table keeps only in-frame clones and is missing some. The sample comprises roughly 35,000 clones, 85% to 90% of which are singletons, and 2% to 2.5% rests with the top ten. V was pared by 7 bases and J by 4 bases, with 10 bases between. CDR1 is SQVTM, CDR2 ANQGSEA, per germline. CDR3 length: 11 residues. This chain links TRBV29-1 with TRBJ1-2; D perhaps matches TRBD1 (6 bases). The receptor was derived from an adult with an advanced solid tumor such as melanoma, head and neck, liver or kidney cancer. This sample comprised CD4+ or CD8+ T cells sorted from blood, obtained in a trial of the OX40 agonist ivuxolimab. The CDR3 DNA is TGCAGCGCCGGACAGCTCTATGGCTACACCTTC. Its protein product is CSAGQLYGYTF.